The 30 T cell receptor beta chains in this list originate from one sample, sequenced in a study of T cells in Graves' hyperthyroidism and ophthalmopathy. From RNA transcripts, TCR beta CDR3 regions were amplified. The primer set for the first-round RT-PCR of the TCR CDR3 was HTBI. TCRdb re-analysed the multiplex PCR reads in MiXCR, keeping a single row per CDR3 protein. The sample includes approximately 330,000 distinct CDR3 sequences, around 23% seen only once; the top ten take over 40%. Specimen: blood. The receptors derive from a woman aged 45-60 years with Graves' hyperthyroidism.

The gene calls are TRBV14 and TRBJ1-1; perhaps TRBD1 as D (6 bases). The CDR3 totals 15 residues. Looked up from germline, CDR1 is SGHDN and CDR2 is FVKESK. V dropped 8 bases and J dropped 4 bases, with 20 bases sitting between them. This chain's CDR3 is CASATFRGLATEAFF. CDR3 coding DNA: TGTGCCAGCGCAACGTTCAGGGGTCTCGCCACTGAAGCTTTCTTT.

The table lists this clonotype with a few counts. V usage is TRBV2 and J usage is TRBJ2-7; 13 nucleotides align to TRBD2. This CDR3 region has 18 residues. Germline-derived CDR1 and CDR2 are SNHLY and FYNNEI. The V and J ends lost 1 base and 0 bases, in that order; junction bases with no gene match: 6. The CDR3 loop reads CASSEGTSGRGDSYEQYF. CDR3 bases: TGTGCCAGCAGTGAAGGGACTAGCGGGAGAGGGGACTCCTACGAGCAGTACTTC. Full variable domain (missing parts from reference TRBV2 and TRBJ2-7): EPEVTQTPSHQVTQMGQEVILRCVPISNHLYFYWYRQILGQKVEFLVSFYNNEISEKSEIFDDQFSVERPDGSNFTLKIRSTKLEDSAMYFCASSEGTSGRGDSYEQYFGPGTRLTVT.

V usage is TRBV2 and J usage is TRBJ2-1; 8 nucleotides align to TRBD2. Germline lookup yields CDR1 SNHLY and CDR2 FYNNEI. Trimming cost V 5 bases and J 2 bases; bases outside gene matches: 8. This CDR3 is 16 amino acids long. For the CDR3, the DNA is TGTGCCAGCAGTCGGGAGGGCGGGACAACCTACAATGAGCAGTTCTTC. Translated: CASSREGGTTYNEQFF.

This clonotype was counted a few times. The rearrangement links TRBV12-3 or TRBV12-4 to TRBJ1-1; TRBD1 matches 7 bases. The V and J ends lost 2 bases and 5 bases, in that order; junction bases with no gene match: 11. CDR3 size: 16 residues. The CDR3 region is CASSLWGQTAGTEAFF. In nucleotides, the CDR3 is TGTGCCAGCAGTTTATGGGGACAGACGGCAGGAACTGAAGCTTTCTTT.

This clonotype was detected only a few times. V and J are TRBV6-5 and TRBJ2-3; 9 nucleotides line up with TRBD2. The junction had 11 bases not matched to a gene; V was cut back by 0 bases and J by 7 bases. The CDR3 consists of 17 residues. In germline, CDR1 is MNHEY, CDR2 SVGAGI. CDR3 amino acids: CASSYSGGSGGWNTQYF. In DNA form, the CDR3 reads TGTGCCAGCAGTTACTCTGGGGGTAGCGGGGGCTGGAATACGCAGTATTTT.

The rearrangement links TRBV5-1 to TRBJ2-7; D is possibly TRBD1 (6 bases). Trimming pared 5 bases from V and 4 bases from J, leaving 16 bases between. The CDR3 covers 14 residues. Germline-derived CDR1 and CDR2 are SGHRS and YFSETQ. CDR3 nucleotide sequence: TGCGCCAGCAGGGTGGGGGCGCAGTCGTACGAGCAGTACTTC. Protein product: CASRVGAQSYEQYF.

This clonotype was detected ten times or more. The V gene is TRBV5-8, the J gene TRBJ2-1, with TRBD2 identical over 13 bases. The length of the CDR3 is 16 residues. Germline CDR1 and CDR2: SGHTS and YDEGEE. V shed 2 bases, J shed 4 bases, and the junction held 3 bases outside the gene matches. The CDR3 DNA is TGTGCCAGCAGCTTCGGGACTAGCGGGACTTACAATGAGCAGTTCTTC. Protein product: CASSFGTSGTYNEQFF.

The rearrangement joins TRBV2 to TRBJ1-1; D is undetermined. Germline CDR1 and CDR2: SNHLY and FYNNEI. CDR3 size: 12 residues. V was clipped by 6 bases and J by 8 bases, with 13 bases between them. CDR3 coding DNA: TGTGCCAGCAGCATCTCGAGCGTCGAAGCTTTCTTT. This gives the protein CASSISSVEAFF.

This clonotype occurred many times. In DNA, the CDR3 is TGTGCCAGCAGTTTAGCAGGGTCCACCGGGGAGCTGTTTTTT. Translated, it gives CASSLAGSTGELFF. J is TRBJ2-2 and V is TRBV12-3 or TRBV12-4; unclear D gene. The CDR3 sequence is 14 residues long. Trimming removed 0 bases from V and 4 bases from J, with 6 bases in between.

In this sample, this clonotype turned up many times. The chain employs TRBV10-3 and TRBJ2-4; 13 nucleotides match TRBD2. V gave up 0 bases and J gave up 0 bases; unmatched junction bases: 5. CDR3 size: 19 residues. Germline CDR1 is ENHRY and CDR2 is SYGVKD. The CDR3, as DNA: TGTGCCATCAGTGAGTCTCGGACTAGCGGGGGTAGAGCCAAAAACATTCAGTACTTC. The encoded protein is CAISESRTSGGRAKNIQYF.

This clonotype occurred a few times. CDR3 loop: CASSPTGGDQPQHF. CDR3 bases: TGTGCCAGCAGCCCGACTGGGGGGGATCAGCCCCAGCATTTT. The chain recombines TRBV5-5 with TRBJ1-5, with a tentative D call TRBD1 (5 bases). The V end was cut by 4 bases, the J end by 5 bases, with 13 bases between. The CDR3 extends over 14 amino acids. CDR1 is SGHKS and CDR2 is YYEKEE in the germline V gene (reference sequence). Together with reference TRBV5-5 and TRBJ1-5, the CDR3 gives the full variable domain: DAGVTQSPTHLIKTRGQQVTLRCSPISGHKSVSWYQQVLGQGPQFIFQYYEKEERGRGNFPDRFSARQFPNYSSELNVNALLLGDSALYLCASSPTGGDQPQHFGDGTRLSIL.

The chain joins TRBV7-3 to TRBJ2-2; the D is unclear. Germline CDR1 and CDR2: SGHTA and FQGTGA. This CDR3 comprises 14 residues. V gave up 0 bases and J gave up 4 bases, with 6 bases separating them. The CDR3 nucleotides read TGTGCCAGCAGCTTAACCGGCAGCACCGGGGAGCTGTTTTTT. Translating it yields CASSLTGSTGELFF.

In this sample, this clonotype turned up many times. The rearrangement uses TRBV5-1 and TRBJ2-7, with TRBD1 matching 8 bases. Germline lookup yields CDR1 SGHRS and CDR2 YFSETQ. The J segment lost 2 bases and the V segment lost 1 base, leaving 5 bases of the junction unmatched. CDR3 length: 15 amino acids. This CDR3 is CASSLTGTGAYEQYF. The CDR3 DNA reads TGCGCCAGCAGCTTGACCGGGACAGGAGCCTACGAGCAGTACTTC.

The rearrangement links TRBV28 to TRBJ2-1; 14 bases fit TRBD2. This CDR3 spans 20 amino acids. V lost 3 bases, J lost 6 bases, and 16 bases stayed unmatched. The V gene's germline CDR1 is MDHEN and CDR2 SYDVKM. Written as DNA, the CDR3 is TGTGCCAGCAGTTTCGGGACTAGCGGGAGTACCCAACTTTACGGCAATGAGCAGTTCTTC. Translating it yields CASSFGTSGSTQLYGNEQFF.

This clonotype was seen many times. The chain links TRBV18 to TRBJ2-3; D is uncertain. This CDR3 contains 18 residues. V was shortened by 0 bases and J by 2 bases, with 18 bases between the two germline ends. From germline, CDR1 is KGHSH and CDR2 LQKENI. CDR3 bases: TGTGCCAGCTCACCACCGGTGGGTGGGGATCGGGCCACAGATACGCAGTATTTT. It is translated as CASSPPVGGDRATDTQYF. Looking up the rest from reference TRBV18 and TRBJ2-3 gives the full variable domain: NAGVMQNPRHLVRRRGQEARLRCSPMKGHSHVYWYRQLPEEGLKFMVYLQKENIIDESGMPKERFSAEFPKEGPSILRIQQVVRGDSAAYFCASSPPVGGDRATDTQYFGPGTRLTVL.

On this clonotype: Given a much more abundant clone one base away, this may be a read error. V is TRBV6-1 and J is TRBJ1-3, with D possibly being TRBD1 (6 bases). CDR1 MNHNS and CDR2 SASEGT come from the germline V gene. CDR3 length: 14 residues. The CDR3 spells CTSSPGTQINTIYF. The CDR3 coding sequence is TGTACCAGCAGTCCGGGGACACAAATAAACACCATATATTTT.

This clonotype was counted at least ten times. The chain has TRBV11-1 and TRBJ1-4; TRBD1 agrees at 7 bases. The CDR3 contains 14 residues. V was pared by 7 bases and J by 6 bases, with 8 bases of the junction left unmatched. Germline V gene lookup returns CDR1 SGHAT and CDR2 FQDESV (reference sequence). The CDR3 DNA sequence: TGTGCCAGCACCTCCCGGACAGGTGATGAAAAACTGTTTTTT. Its protein product is CASTSRTGDEKLFF. The variable domain in full, with the rest retrieved from reference TRBV11-1 and TRBJ1-4, is EAEVAQSPRYKITEKSQAVAFWCDPISGHATLYWYRQILGQGPELLVQFQDESVVDDSQLPKDRFSAERLKGVDSTLKIQPAELGDSAMYLCASTSRTGDEKLFFGSGTQLSVL.

This clonotype occurred many times. The chain joins TRBV3-1 to TRBJ2-7; weak D call: TRBD1 (6 bases). This CDR3 has 13 amino acids. Germline-derived CDR1 and CDR2 are LGHDT and YNNKEL (reference sequence). V was shortened by 1 base and J by 5 bases, with 9 bases between the two germline ends. In DNA, the CDR3 is TGTGCCAGCAGCCAAGGCACAGGGAACGAGCAGTACTTC. It translates to CASSQGTGNEQYF.

Ten or more counts support this clonotype. The genes are TRBV12-3 or TRBV12-4 and TRBJ2-2; D may correspond to TRBD1 or TRBD2 (5 bases each). This CDR3 is 15 amino acids long. Trimming left V 1 base short and J 0 bases short, with 6 bases between. The CDR3 DNA reads as TGTGCCAGCAGTTTAGGGGGGACGAACACCGGGGAGCTGTTTTTT. It yields the protein CASSLGGTNTGELFF.

On this clonotype itself: This clone may be a read error of a much larger clone one base away. The chain links TRBV7-9 to TRBJ2-7; D is perhaps TRBD1 (6 bases). V lost 0 bases and J lost 3, with 12 bases in between. Germline V CDR1 and CDR2: SEHNR, FQNEAQ (reference sequence). CDR3 length: 15 residues. CDR3 region: CASSLALGQLYEQYF. CDR3 nucleotide sequence: TGTGCCAGCAGCTTAGCGCTCGGACAGCTCTACGAGCAGTACTTC. The full variable domain, with the rest looked up from reference TRBV7-9 and TRBJ2-7, is DTGVSQNPRHKITKRGQNVTFRCDPISEHNRLYWYRQTLGQGPEFLTYFQNEAQLEKSRLLSDRFSAERPKGSFSTLEIQRTEQGDSAMYLCASSLALGQLYEQYFGPGTRLTVT.

This chain connects TRBV6-9 to TRBJ1-1; D unresolved. Germline CDR1 is MNHGY and CDR2 is SVAAGI. Trimming left V 3 bases short and J 4 bases short, with 9 bases between. The CDR3 runs 13 residues. The CDR3 protein is CASSYQRVTEAFF. The DNA of the CDR3 is TGTGCCAGCAGTTACCAACGGGTCACTGAAGCTTTCTTT.

This clonotype was observed many times. This chain connects TRBV20-1 to TRBJ1-5; D is unclear. This CDR3 has 14 residues. Germline V gene sequence: CDR1 DFQATT, CDR2 SNEGSKA (reference sequence). The V end lost 3 bases, the J end lost 7 bases, and 16 bases lay between the germline ends. CDR3 amino acids: CSARQAKMGQPQHF. DNA of the CDR3: TGCAGTGCTAGGCAGGCAAAGATGGGGCAGCCCCAGCATTTT.

The table lists this clonotype with a few counts. V is TRBV30 and J is TRBJ2-7; D not resolved. The V end was cut by 1 base, the J end by 4 bases, with 8 bases between. Germline values: CDR1 GTSNPN, CDR2 SVGIG (reference sequence). The CDR3 length is 12 residues. CDR3 bases: TGTGCCTGGAGTGCTGATGTGTACGAGCAGTACTTC. Its protein is CAWSADVYEQYF.

The V call is TRBV20-1, the J call TRBJ1-6; 9 bases map to TRBD1. Germline-derived CDR1 and CDR2 are DFQATT and SNEGSKA (reference sequence). The CDR3 sequence is 16 residues long. V lost 5 bases and J lost 3; bases outside the gene matches: 8. Written as DNA, the CDR3 is TGCAGTGCTTTCCGGACGGGACAGGGCTATAATTCACCCCTCCACTTT. This sequence encodes CSAFRTGQGYNSPLHF.

This clonotype was observed at least ten times. The rearrangement uses TRBV6-1 and TRBJ1-5; no firm D call. Trimming shortened V by 0 bases and J by 0 bases, and 3 bases separated the two germline ends. Germline loops: CDR1 MNHNS, CDR2 SASEGT. The CDR3 covers 14 residues. The CDR3 bases are TGTGCCAGCAGTGAAGCATATAGCAATCAGCCCCAGCATTTT. Its protein is CASSEAYSNQPQHF.

There are many counts of this clonotype. The genes are TRBV12-3 or TRBV12-4 and TRBJ2-5; 10 nucleotides align to TRBD1. There are 15 residues in the CDR3. Trimming cost V 5 bases and J 6 bases; bases outside gene matches: 9. CDR3 nucleotide sequence: TGTGCCAGCAGTCCCGACAGGGGGCGCGTAAAGACCCAGTACTTC. It yields the protein CASSPDRGRVKTQYF.

Here the CDR3 reads CASSFGAHSYEQYF. The CDR3 DNA reads as TGTGCCAGCAGTTTTGGTGCCCACTCCTACGAGCAGTACTTC. V and J are TRBV27 and TRBJ2-7; D gene uncertain. Trimming removed 3 bases from V and 0 bases from J, with 9 bases in between. Looked up from germline, CDR1 is MNHEY and CDR2 is SMNVEV (reference sequence). This CDR3 comprises 14 residues.

This clonotype was picked up many times. This sequence joins TRBV4-1 and TRBJ2-7; TRBD1 matches at 8 bases. This CDR3 is 16 amino acids long. Germline assignment: CDR1 MGHRA and CDR2 YSYEKL. V shed 2 bases and J 0 bases; nucleotides not matched to a gene: 6. DNA of the CDR3: TGCGCCAGCAGCCAAACGAGACAGGGGTTCTCCTACGAGCAGTACTTC. Amino acids: CASSQTRQGFSYEQYF.

This clonotype was observed a handful of times. CDR3 residues: CASSEWGRNTEAFF. The CDR3 bases are TGTGCCAGCAGTGAGTGGGGGAGGAACACTGAAGCTTTCTTT. The J gene is TRBJ1-1, the V gene TRBV25-1; D might be TRBD1 (5 bases). V lost 3 bases, J lost 1 base, and 9 bases lay in between. Germline V lookup: CDR1 MGHDK, CDR2 SYGVNS. The CDR3 sequence is 14 residues long.

The chain employs TRBV24-1 and TRBJ2-1; D ambiguous. Trimming took off 5 bases at V and 7 bases at J, with 8 bases between the two ends. CDR3 length: 12 residues. Germline CDR1 is KGHDR and CDR2 is SFDVKD. CDR3 bases: TGTGCCACCAGTGTCCAGACAAATGAGCAGTTCTTC. As protein: CATSVQTNEQFF.